Described below is a single T cell receptor beta chain sequence and its context. This entry comes from a study of regulatory T cells in long-lasting Graves disease. As for time point: persistent/refractory GD, antithyroid drugs over 5 years with positive TRAb. With RNA extracted from PBMCs as input, the TCR library was made. For TCR beta, libraries came from iRepertoire HTBI primers and Arm-PCR of CDR3 regions. One entry per CDR3 protein results from TCRdb running MiXCR on the multiplex PCR reads. The sample lists some 300,000 distinct CDR3 sequences, roughly 21% occurring once. In germline, CDR1 is KGHDR, CDR2 SFDVKD. Losses at the gene ends were 0 bases for V and 8 bases for J; bases not matched to a gene: 4. The CDR3 is 14 residues long.

This clonotype was obtained from a female donor with Graves disease. J is TRBJ2-5 and V is TRBV24-1; TRBD1 matches 8 bases. Sample: peripheral blood mononuclear cells (PBMCs), taken when the disease was refractory, from a patient treated with antithyroid drugs. The CDR3 coding sequence is TGTGCCACCAGTGATTTGCGTGGGACAGGAACCCAGTACTTC. Protein: CATSDLRGTGTQYF.